The TCR beta chain under discussion was sequenced for a study of cytomegalovirus exposure and HLA in healthy donors (dated by TCRdb to 2016 to 2017). In terms of the full investigation: An earlier analysis of several hundred of the donors reported approximately 290 Gb of sequence data and 117 million unique TCR beta sequences from 150 million to 200 million T cells. Typing coverage varied by locus: roughly 629-640 donors for A, B, C, DRB1 and DQB1; roughly 520 for DQA1; about 590 for DPA1; about 450 for DPB1. About 310 gigabases of sequencing data and tens of millions of unique TCR sequences were included in an early release covering about 700 HLA-typed donors. Among the roughly 400 genotyped donors, approximately 81% belonged to the genetic ancestry cluster associated with self-reported Caucasian donors. Every discovery cohort repertoire had been produced on one sequencing platform. A handful of DR-DQ haplotypes were handled as single units for association and clustering because linkage in the cohort was strong. To study patterns of TCR occurrence, a later analysis re-analyzed previously published TCR beta repertoires from several hundred donors and added high-resolution HLA genotyping. On average, roughly 250,000 unique TCR beta nucleotide sequences were sequenced per donor among a few hundred genotyped donors of the cohort, with 15% to 20% of those sequences being non-productive. Rather than drawing on any new phenotypic data, the later analysis identified candidate immune exposures from TCR beta sequences and the way those sequences occurred across donors. Alongside the repertoire data, information on donor age, sex, ethnicity and CMV serostatus was compiled. The study aimed to test whether signatures of past pathogen exposure could be identified by cataloging public T cell receptors. An earlier analysis of several hundred of the donors applied high-throughput TCR beta sequencing to assess whether each TCR beta V gene segment acted as functional or pseudogenic. To predict cytomegalovirus infection status, the study combined high-throughput TCR immunosequencing, statistical association of individual TCRs with disease status, and machine learning. The T cell repertoires of roughly 660 subjects were profiled by immunosequencing and related to cytomegalovirus serostatus. HLA typing covered class I and class II loci at four-digit resolution. Along with the 666-subject first cohort, a separate validation cohort of over 90 different subjects was used. Genome-wide SNP genotypes for about three fifths of the roughly 670 donors were used in a later genetic analysis, which treated that subset as a discovery cohort.

As to this clone: Its specific antigen is unknown. Base qualities were left out, and no much larger clone turns up one base away.

Findings and caveats that apply to the study as a whole: Immune exposure information for the cohort was limited to CMV serostatus. In both the original and validation cohorts, the classifier was reported to diagnose cytomegalovirus status with high specificity and sensitivity. Some IMGT-functional V segments, including TRBV6-2 and TRBV6-3, could not be told apart with the 87-base-pair reads, so those segments were excluded. Broadly in line with IMGT annotations, most TCR beta V segments showed up in productive rearrangements about 90% or about 30% of the time in an earlier analysis of 450 to 750 of the donors. Specific HLA alleles were associated with more than 15,000 TCR beta sequences at a false discovery rate of 0.05 in a later analysis. Over 15 rarely observed V segments, including chromosome 9 orphons, were excluded from the earlier analysis of approximately 600 of the donors because counts were too low. In a later genetic analysis, a missense DCLRE1C variant was associated with V-gene and J-gene trimming of TCR beta chains, and the association was replicated in an independent cohort. In a later analysis, HLA-associated TCR beta chains were found to be more clonally expanded and to have lower generation probabilities than equally common non-associated chains. The study gave a list of about 150 TCR beta chains associated with cytomegalovirus. Only TCR beta chains were sequenced in this cohort, and the absence of alpha or paired-chain data limited detectable features. Compared with the 666-donor mean, donors in an Asian-associated ancestry cluster had fewer N-insertions in productive TCRs, according to a later genetic analysis. Because HLA typing was unavailable for some donors at each locus, only the typed subset was used in association tests. The authors suggested that the approach could potentially be extended to other disease states and immunological phenotypes. A further reported finding was that TCR beta sequences accurately predicted the HLA-A and HLA-B alleles for most subjects in the first cohort. When HLA alleles, especially DR and DQ, strongly co-occurred, TCR associations were difficult to assign to individual alleles. Correlated functional status among segregating V segments might be attributable to linkage disequilibrium, but an unknown experimental factor could not be ruled out. Roughly uniform sequencing depth across donors was assumed in presence/absence analyses, although this assumption may not hold. Several of the top co-occurrence clusters appeared to be linked to parvovirus B19, influenza, CMV and Epstein-Barr virus, according to a later analysis. While some public TCRs were present in many individuals, most TCR sequences turned up only very rarely across donors. A cluster of highly shared sequence variants was judged likely to be a technical artifact of the sequencing pipeline. In vitro tests confirmed that a few of the cytomegalovirus-associated TCR beta chains recognize cytomegalovirus antigens. In a later analysis, most CMV-associated TCR beta chains were found to appear HLA-restricted, with HLA associations seemingly driven largely by CMV exposure. A later analysis found that TCR association rates varied across HLA loci, with DRB1 alleles showing the most associated TCRs and HLA-C alleles the fewest.

According to the germline V gene, CDR1 reads SNHLY and CDR2 reads FYNNEI. V and J are truncated by 7 bases and 2 bases respectively, leaving an intervening sequence of 14 bases. Reading from cysteine to phenylalanine, the CDR3 counts 14 amino acids. Only the CDR3 DNA is retained, 42 bases long and in frame from the first base. Library prep was done by the immunoSEQ multiplex PCR assay. For the multiplex PCR, a mixture combining 60 forward primers for TCR Vbeta segments and 13 reverse primers for TCR Jbeta segments was used. A multiplex PCR assay on genomic DNA amplified the CDR3 region of rearranged TCR beta genes. On the Illumina HiSeq System, the amplified TCR beta libraries were sequenced as 87-base-pair reads. Per the original workflow: In a later analysis, some 80 million unique TCR beta chains were counted across the roughly 610 repertoires, and roughly 11 million of these chains were shared by at least two donors. To remove PCR and sequencing errors, raw reads were error-corrected and collapsed into unique sequences using a nearest-neighbor algorithm that merged closely related sequences. V, D and J gene segments were assigned by aligning CDR3 sequences to IMGT reference sequences. Each retained sequence needed at least a six-nucleotide match to both a V gene segment and a J gene segment. Rearrangements were classified as productive when the CDR3 lacked stop codons and remained in frame with V and J, and all other rearrangements were classified as non-productive. CDR3 was defined by IMGT convention, running from the second conserved V-encoded cysteine to the conserved J-encoded phenylalanine. Sequences without an unambiguous match to a single V gene segment were excluded from the earlier analysis of approximately 560 of the donors. An earlier analysis of under 750 of the donors called V segments functional above 56.7% productive rearrangements and segregating when the between-donor standard deviation exceeded 5%. To diagnose cytomegalovirus status from the catalog of TCR beta chain sequences, a statistical classification framework was built. A later analysis assigned V and J genes by comparing TCR nucleotide sequences with IMGT/GENE-DB human TR gene sequences. A later analysis assigned CDR3 sequences and most-parsimonious VDJ recombination scenarios with the TCRdist pipeline. A later analysis defined each TCR beta chain by its CDR3 amino acid sequence plus V-gene family, and excluded reads lacking a unique V-gene family. As a way to deal with suspected cross-contamination and a sequencing artifact, a later analysis dropped roughly 620 nucleotide sequences that were highly shared and had low generation probability. For each public chain, a later analysis derived a clonal expansion index from normalized ranks of inferred template counts within each repertoire. In a later analysis, generation probabilities were computed with a VDJ recombination model fitted to out-of-frame rearrangements, and the resulting probabilities were checked against IGoR. Hypergeometric tests were used in a later analysis to score TCR-TCR, TCR-HLA and TCR-CMV co-occurrence, with a repertoire-size bias correction applied to the TCR pairs. In a later analysis, false discovery rates were estimated by permuting HLA or CMV assignments 20 times. A later analysis grouped co-occurring TCRs with DBSCAN, adding TCRdist sequence similarity when clustering within HLA-allele-positive subsets. For co-occurrence clustering, repertoires with fewer than 30,000 or more than 120,000 public chains were excluded, along with four or five repertoires with anomalous nucleotide sharing. TCRdb mirrors the immuneACCESS table, restricted to in-frame sequences. Some clones are absent from its copies; in checked studies, under half trace to an unresolved V gene, and the reason for the others is unknown. The DNA gave D and trimming, while V, J and clone size come from that table. For this sample there are about 130,000 clones; more than 65% appear just once. Of the sample, approximately 4% is held by the ten largest clones.

In total, 500 to 700 healthy bone marrow donors made up the cohort. At the time of sampling, all cohort members were nominally healthy, though unrecorded immune exposures were likely present. The donor tested CMV seropositive, placing the donor among the approximately 290 seropositive members of the cohort. Each donor provided a peripheral blood sample, and peripheral blood mononuclear cells were used for TCR beta sequencing. The Qiagen DNeasy Blood Extraction Kit was used to extract genomic DNA from the blood cell samples. The clonotype was recovered from a man aged 18 to 30 in good health and CMV-seropositive. The chain was built from TRBV2 and TRBJ1-2, with TRBD1 perhaps the D gene, on 5 matching bases. The source material was PBMCs. The bases read TGTGCCAGCACTACCGACAGAAACAACTATGGCTACACCTTC. Its amino acids are CASTTDRNNYGYTF.